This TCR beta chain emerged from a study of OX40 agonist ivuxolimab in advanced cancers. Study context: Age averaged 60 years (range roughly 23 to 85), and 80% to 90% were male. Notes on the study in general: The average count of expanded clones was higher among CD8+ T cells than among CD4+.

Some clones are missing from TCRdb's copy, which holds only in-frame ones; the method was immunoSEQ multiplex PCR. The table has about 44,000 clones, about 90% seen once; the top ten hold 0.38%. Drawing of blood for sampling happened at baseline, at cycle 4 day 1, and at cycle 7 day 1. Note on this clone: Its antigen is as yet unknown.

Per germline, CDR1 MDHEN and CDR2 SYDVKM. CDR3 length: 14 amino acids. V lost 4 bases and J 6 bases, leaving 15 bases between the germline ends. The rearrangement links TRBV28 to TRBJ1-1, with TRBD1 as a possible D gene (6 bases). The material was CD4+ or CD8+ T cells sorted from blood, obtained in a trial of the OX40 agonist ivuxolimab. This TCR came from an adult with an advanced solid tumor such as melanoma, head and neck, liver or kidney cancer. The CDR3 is CASSSGHKIAEAFF. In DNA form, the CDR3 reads TGTGCCAGCAGTTCGGGACATAAGATAGCTGAAGCTTTCTTT.